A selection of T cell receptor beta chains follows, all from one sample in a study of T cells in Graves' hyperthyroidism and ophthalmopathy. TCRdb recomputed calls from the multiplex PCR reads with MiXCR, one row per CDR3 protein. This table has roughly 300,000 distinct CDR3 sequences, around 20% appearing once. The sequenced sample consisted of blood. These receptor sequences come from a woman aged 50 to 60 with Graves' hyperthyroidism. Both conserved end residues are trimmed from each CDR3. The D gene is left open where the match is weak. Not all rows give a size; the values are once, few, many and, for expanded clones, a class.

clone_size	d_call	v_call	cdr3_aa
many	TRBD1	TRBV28	ASSPSDLDRGYEQY
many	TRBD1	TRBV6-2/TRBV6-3	ASRIGQGARYEQY
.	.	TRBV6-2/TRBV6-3	ASRGRGRLITEAF
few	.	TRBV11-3	ASSLDPGPAEQF
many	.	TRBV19	ASSIVTGNTEAF
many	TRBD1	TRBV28	ASRDRAKNIQY
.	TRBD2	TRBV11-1	ASSKGTSGRGSYNEQF
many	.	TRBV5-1	ASSLPTGRLNTEAF
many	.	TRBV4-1	ASSQSSEHEAF
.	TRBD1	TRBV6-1	ASVPNLGQGSEQY
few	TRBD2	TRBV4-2	ASSQVVPSGSANTGELF
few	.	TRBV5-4	ASSLALGFRDYGYT
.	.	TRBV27	ASSPSTHSGANVLT
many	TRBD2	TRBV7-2	ASSAKVGGAGETQY
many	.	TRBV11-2	ASSLDWGLTEAF
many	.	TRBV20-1	SASSQINTDTQY
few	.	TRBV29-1	SVEIAANYGYT
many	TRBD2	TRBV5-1	ASSLVASGVNEQF
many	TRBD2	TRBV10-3	AISESSGLAHNEQF
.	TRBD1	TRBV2	ASSSTGSEGYT
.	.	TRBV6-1	ASSRGEGGGETQY
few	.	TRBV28	ASTPGGQTYSPQY
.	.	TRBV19	ASSIDRGNQPQH
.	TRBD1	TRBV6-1	ASSGEGTAINSPLH
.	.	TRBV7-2	ASSLDRPLVTEQY
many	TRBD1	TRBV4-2	ASSRPGQGNGYT
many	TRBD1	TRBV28	ASRLTGVGYGYT
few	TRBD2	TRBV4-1	ASSPGWGGLSSTDTQY
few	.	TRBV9	ASSDKAFSYNEQF